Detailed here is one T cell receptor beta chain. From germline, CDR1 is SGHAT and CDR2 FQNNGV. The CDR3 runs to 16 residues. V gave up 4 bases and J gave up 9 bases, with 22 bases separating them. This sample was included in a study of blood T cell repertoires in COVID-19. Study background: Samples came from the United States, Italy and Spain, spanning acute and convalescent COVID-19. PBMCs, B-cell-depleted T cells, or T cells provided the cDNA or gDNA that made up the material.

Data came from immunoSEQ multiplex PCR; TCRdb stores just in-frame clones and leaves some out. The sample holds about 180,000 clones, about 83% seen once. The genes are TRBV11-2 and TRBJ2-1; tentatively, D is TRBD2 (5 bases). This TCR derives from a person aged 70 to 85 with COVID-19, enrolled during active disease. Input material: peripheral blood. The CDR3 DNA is TGTGCCAGCAGCTACTCCGGAACTAGTGGGAGTATTGAGCAGTTCTTC. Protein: CASSYSGTSGSIEQFF.